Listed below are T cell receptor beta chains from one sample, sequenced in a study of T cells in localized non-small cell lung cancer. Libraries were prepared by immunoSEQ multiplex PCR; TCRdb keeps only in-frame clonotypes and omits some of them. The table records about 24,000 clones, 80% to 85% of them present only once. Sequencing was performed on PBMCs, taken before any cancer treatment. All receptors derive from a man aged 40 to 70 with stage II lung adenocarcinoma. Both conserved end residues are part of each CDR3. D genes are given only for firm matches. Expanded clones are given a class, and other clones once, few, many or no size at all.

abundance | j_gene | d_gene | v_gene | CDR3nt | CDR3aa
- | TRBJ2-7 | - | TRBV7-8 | TGTGCCAGTGCAAACAGAGAGATCTCCTACGAGCAGTACTTC | CASANREISYEQYF
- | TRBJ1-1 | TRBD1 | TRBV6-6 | TGTGCCAGCCAGCCCGGGACAGGGAGGACTGAAGCTTTCTTT | CASQPGTGRTEAFF
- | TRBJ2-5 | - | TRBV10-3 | TGTGCCATCAGTGACCTCCCGGGGGCGCAGGAGACCCAGTACTTC | CAISDLPGAQETQYF
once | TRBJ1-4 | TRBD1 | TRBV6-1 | TGTGCCAGCAGTGAAGGGACAGGGCATGAAAAACTGTTTTTT | CASSEGTGHEKLFF
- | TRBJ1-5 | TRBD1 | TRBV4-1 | TGCGCCAGCAGCCGAAAACCGGGACAGGGGAATCAGCCCCAGCATTTT | CASSRKPGQGNQPQHF
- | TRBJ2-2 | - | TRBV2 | TGTGCCGGAAGAGGGTCGGTCAACACCGGGGAGCTGTTTTTT | CAGRGSVNTGELFF
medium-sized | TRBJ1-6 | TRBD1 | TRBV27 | TGTGCCAGCACCTCCCCGGGACAGGGAGGATCACCCCTCCACTTT | CASTSPGQGGSPLHF
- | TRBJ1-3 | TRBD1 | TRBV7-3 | TGTGCCAGCAGCGCAGGACAGGGTTCTGTCTCTGGAAACACCATATATTTT | CASSAGQGSVSGNTIYF
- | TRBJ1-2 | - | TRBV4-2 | TGTGCCAGTTCTCCCTCGGGGAGCGGCTACACCTTC | CASSPSGSGYTF
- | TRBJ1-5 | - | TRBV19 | TGTGCCAGTAGTATAGGCTTCCTGGGGGCCACTCAGCCCCAGCATTTT | CASSIGFLGATQPQHF
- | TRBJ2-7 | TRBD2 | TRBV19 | TGTGCCAGTAAGGGCGGGAGGCTCGAGCAGTACTTC | CASKGGRLEQYF
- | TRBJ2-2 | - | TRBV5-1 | TGCGCCAGCAGCTACGTACAAACCGGGGAGCTGTTTTTT | CASSYVQTGELFF
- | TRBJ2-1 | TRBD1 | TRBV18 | TGTGCCAGCTCACGTCAGGGGGCCTACAATGAGCAGTTCTTC | CASSRQGAYNEQFF
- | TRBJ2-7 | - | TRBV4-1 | TGCGCCAGCAGCCGAGACTTCGGTAGGAAGCAGTACTTC | CASSRDFGRKQYF
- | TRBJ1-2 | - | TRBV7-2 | TGTGCCAGCAGTCTAGGGCGGGGATACAACTATGGCTACACCTTC | CASSLGRGYNYGYTF
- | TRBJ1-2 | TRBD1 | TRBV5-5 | TGTGCCAGCACCGTAGTGACAGGGGGCGCAAGGCTAGGGGACTATGGCTACACCTTC | CASTVVTGGARLGDYGYTF
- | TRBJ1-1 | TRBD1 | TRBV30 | TGTGCCTGGAGACAGGGGGCGACCACTGAAGCTTTCTTT | CAWRQGATTEAFF
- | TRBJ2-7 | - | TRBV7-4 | TGTGCCAGCAGCTTATTGCTAGCGCTCTACGAGCAGTACTTC | CASSLLLALYEQYF
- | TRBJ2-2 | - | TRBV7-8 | TGTGCCAGCAGCTTAACCCGACCCGAATTAAACACCGGGGAGCTGTTTTTT | CASSLTRPELNTGELFF
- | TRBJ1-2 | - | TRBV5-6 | TGTGCCAGCAGCTTGGGGAATGAGCTATACGGCTACACCTTC | CASSLGNELYGYTF
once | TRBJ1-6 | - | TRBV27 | TGTGCCAGCAGTCCCGGGACACTAAATTCACCCCTCCACTTT | CASSPGTLNSPLHF
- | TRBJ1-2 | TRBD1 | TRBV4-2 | TGTGCCAGCAGCCCTTTCACAGGGGCTCAGGGTGGCTACACCTTC | CASSPFTGAQGGYTF
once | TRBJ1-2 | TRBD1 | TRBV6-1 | TGTGCCAGCAGGGCGACAGGGGGCGAACGCGGCTACACCTTC | CASRATGGERGYTF
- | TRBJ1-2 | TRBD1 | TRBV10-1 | TGCGCCAGCAGTCCTCCTTCAGGGGGCTATGGCTACACCTTC | CASSPPSGGYGYTF
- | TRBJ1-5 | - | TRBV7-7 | TGTGCCAGCAGCCTAAGGCTGGGTCAGCCCCAGCATTTT | CASSLRLGQPQHF
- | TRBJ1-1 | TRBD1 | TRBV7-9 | TGTGCCAGCAGCTTAAGAGTCGGACAGGGGAACACTGAAGCTTTCTTT | CASSLRVGQGNTEAFF
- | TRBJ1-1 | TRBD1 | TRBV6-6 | TGTGCCAGCAGTTTCACAGGGGGCGCAGGGACTGAAGCTTTCTTT | CASSFTGGAGTEAFF
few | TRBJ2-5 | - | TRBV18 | TGTGCCAGCTCACCACCATTCCGAGAGACCCAGTACTTC | CASSPPFRETQYF
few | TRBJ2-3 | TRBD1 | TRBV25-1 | TGTGCCAGCTCAGGGGGAGTCACAGATACGCAGTATTTT | CASSGGVTDTQYF